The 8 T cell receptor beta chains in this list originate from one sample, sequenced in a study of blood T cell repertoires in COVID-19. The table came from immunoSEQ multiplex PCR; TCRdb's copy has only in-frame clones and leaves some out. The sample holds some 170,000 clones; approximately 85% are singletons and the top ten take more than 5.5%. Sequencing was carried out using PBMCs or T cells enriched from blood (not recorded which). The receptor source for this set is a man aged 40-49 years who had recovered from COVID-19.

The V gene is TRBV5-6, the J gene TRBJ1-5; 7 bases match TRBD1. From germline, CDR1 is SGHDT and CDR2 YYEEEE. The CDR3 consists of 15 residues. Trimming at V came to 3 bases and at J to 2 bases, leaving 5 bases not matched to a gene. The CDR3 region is CASSWSTGGNQPQHF. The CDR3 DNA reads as TGTGCCAGCAGCTGGTCCACAGGGGGCAATCAGCCCCAGCATTTT.

The CDR3 protein is CASSLPFSGSVEQYF. For the CDR3, the DNA is TGTGCCAGCAGTTTGCCCTTTAGCGGGAGTGTCGAGCAGTACTTC. V and J are TRBV28 and TRBJ2-7; 9 bases map to TRBD2. Germline assignment: CDR1 MDHEN and CDR2 SYDVKM. J was trimmed by 6 bases and V by 3 bases; bases with no gene match: 9. CDR3 length equals 15 residues.

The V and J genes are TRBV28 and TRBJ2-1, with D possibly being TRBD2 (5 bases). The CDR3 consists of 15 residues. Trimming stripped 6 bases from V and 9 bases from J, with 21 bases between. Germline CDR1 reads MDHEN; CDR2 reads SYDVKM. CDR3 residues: CASRTDYKGFGEQFF. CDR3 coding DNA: TGTGCCAGCAGGACCGACTATAAGGGCTTCGGTGAGCAGTTCTTC.

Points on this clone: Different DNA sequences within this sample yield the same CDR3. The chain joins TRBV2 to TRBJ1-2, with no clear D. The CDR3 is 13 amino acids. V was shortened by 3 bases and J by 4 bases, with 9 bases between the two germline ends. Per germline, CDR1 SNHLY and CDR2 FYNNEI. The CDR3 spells CASSDEVGYGYTF. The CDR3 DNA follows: TGTGCCAGCAGTGACGAGGTGGGCTATGGCTACACCTTC.

CDR3 protein: CASSIRGTNEKLFF. The CDR3 DNA sequence: TGTGCCAGTAGTATTCGGGGGACTAATGAAAAACTGTTTTTT. The V call is TRBV19, the J call TRBJ1-4; D is possibly TRBD1 (5 bases). CDR3 size: 14 residues. CDR1 and CDR2 (germline): LNHDA, SQIVND (reference sequence). The V end lost 3 bases, the J end lost 2 bases, and 7 bases lay between the germline ends.

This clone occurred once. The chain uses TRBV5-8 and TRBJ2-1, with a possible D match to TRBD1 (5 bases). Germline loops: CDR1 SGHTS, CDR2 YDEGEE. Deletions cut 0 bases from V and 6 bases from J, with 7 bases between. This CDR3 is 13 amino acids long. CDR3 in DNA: TGTGCCAGCAGCTTGGACAGGACCAATGAGCAGTTCTTC. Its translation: CASSLDRTNEQFF.

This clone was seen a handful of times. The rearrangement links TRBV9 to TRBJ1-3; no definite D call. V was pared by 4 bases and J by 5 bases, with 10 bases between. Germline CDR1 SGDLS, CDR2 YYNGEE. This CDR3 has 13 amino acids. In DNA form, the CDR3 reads TGTGCCAGCAGCCTTGCTGAGCGAAACACCATATATTTT. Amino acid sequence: CASSLAERNTIYF.

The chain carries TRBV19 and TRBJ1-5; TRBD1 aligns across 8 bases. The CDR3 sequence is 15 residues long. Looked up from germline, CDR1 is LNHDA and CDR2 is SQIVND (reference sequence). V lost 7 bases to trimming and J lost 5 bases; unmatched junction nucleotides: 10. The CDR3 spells CASNPLEDRDQPQHF. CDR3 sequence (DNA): TGTGCCAGTAACCCACTCGAGGACAGGGATCAGCCCCAGCATTTT.